A selection of T cell receptor beta chains follows, all from one sample in a study of Graves' ophthalmopathy and Graves' hyperthyroidism. TCRdb independently ran MiXCR on the multiplex PCR reads; one entry per CDR3 protein. The sample records 500,000 to 800,000 distinct CDR3 sequences, 35% to 50% being singletons. The specimen was peripheral blood. Receptors were obtained from an adult man with Graves' ophthalmopathy. The CDR3 runs from the conserved cysteine through the conserved F or W. The D gene is left open where the match is weak. Some rows mark clone size as missing; the rest say once, few, many or name a class of expanded clone.

CSARKPGGGYTF	TGCAGTGCTAGAAAACCAGGTGGGGGCTACACCTTC	TRBV20-1	TRBJ1-2	12	.	few
CASSEGLGSSYEQYF	TGTGCCAGCAGTGAAGGTCTGGGGTCCTCCTACGAGCAGTACTTC	TRBV6-1	TRBJ2-7	15	.	.
CSAGLAGGKQYF	TGCAGTGCGGGACTAGCGGGCGGAAAGCAGTACTTC	TRBV20-1	TRBJ2-7	12	TRBD2	few
CASREADDNEQFF	TGTGCCAGCAGGGAGGCCGACGACAATGAGCAGTTCTTC	TRBV2	TRBJ2-1	13	.	.
CASSLWGGDGYTF	TGTGCCAGCAGCCTGTGGGGGGGAGATGGCTACACCTTC	TRBV7-9	TRBJ1-2	13	.	.
CASSPGTPTQETQYF	TGTGCCAGCAGCCCCGGGACACCCACTCAAGAGACCCAGTACTTC	TRBV12-3/TRBV12-4	TRBJ2-5	15	.	few
CASSQIEAGQPQHF	TGTGCCAGCAGCCAAATAGAGGCGGGACAGCCCCAGCATTTT	TRBV7-6	TRBJ1-5	14	.	.
CSVQGDTEAFF	TGCAGCGTTCAGGGGGATACTGAAGCTTTCTTT	TRBV29-1	TRBJ1-1	11	TRBD1	many
CSVYITDTQYF	TGCAGCGTTTACATCACAGATACGCAGTATTTT	TRBV29-1	TRBJ2-3	11	.	.
CASSSLDRGQLREKLFF	TGTGCCAGCAGCTCCCTCGACAGGGGACAGTTACGGGAAAAACTGTTTTTT	TRBV7-9	TRBJ1-4	17	TRBD1	.
CASSFGGENTEAFF	TGTGCCAGCAGTTTTGGGGGGGAGAACACTGAAGCTTTCTTT	TRBV6-1	TRBJ1-1	14	.	few
CATADGATNEKLFF	TGTGCCACCGCGGACGGTGCAACTAATGAAAAACTGTTTTTT	TRBV24-1	TRBJ1-4	14	.	many
CAISDGEREKLFF	TGTGCCATCAGCGACGGTGAAAGGGAAAAACTGTTTTTT	TRBV10-3	TRBJ1-4	13	.	.
CASSQGGNAIYF	TGCGCCAGCAGCCAAGGGGGAAACGCCATATATTTT	TRBV4-3	TRBJ1-3	12	.	.
CASRGTGDGNTF	TGTGCCAGCAGAGGGACAGGGGACGGCAACACCTTC	TRBV2	TRBJ1-2	12	TRBD1	.